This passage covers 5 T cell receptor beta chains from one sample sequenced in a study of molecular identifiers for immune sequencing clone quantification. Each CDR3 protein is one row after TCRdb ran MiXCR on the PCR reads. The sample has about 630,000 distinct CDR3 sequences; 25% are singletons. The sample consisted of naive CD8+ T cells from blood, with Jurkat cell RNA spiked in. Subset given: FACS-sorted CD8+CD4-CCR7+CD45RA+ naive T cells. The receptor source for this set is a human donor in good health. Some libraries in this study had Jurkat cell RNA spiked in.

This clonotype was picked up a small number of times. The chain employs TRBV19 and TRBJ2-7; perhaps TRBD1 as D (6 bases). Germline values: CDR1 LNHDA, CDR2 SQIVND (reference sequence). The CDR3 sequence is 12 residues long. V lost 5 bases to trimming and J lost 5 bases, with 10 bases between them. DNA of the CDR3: TGTGCCAGTAGTGGTAACAGGGACGAGCAGTACTTC. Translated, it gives CASSGNRDEQYF.

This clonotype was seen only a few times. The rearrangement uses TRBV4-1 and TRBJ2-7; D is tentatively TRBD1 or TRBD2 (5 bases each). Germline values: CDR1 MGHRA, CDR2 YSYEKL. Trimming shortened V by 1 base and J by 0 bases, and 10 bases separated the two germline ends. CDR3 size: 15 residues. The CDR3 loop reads CASSQGDGSSYEQYF. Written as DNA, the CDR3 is TGCGCCAGCAGCCAAGGGGACGGTAGCTCCTACGAGCAGTACTTC.

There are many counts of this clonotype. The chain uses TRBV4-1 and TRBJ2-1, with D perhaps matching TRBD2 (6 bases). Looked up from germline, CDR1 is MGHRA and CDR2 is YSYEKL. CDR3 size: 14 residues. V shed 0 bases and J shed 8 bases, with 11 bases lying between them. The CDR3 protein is CASSQERLGDEQFF. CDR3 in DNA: TGCGCCAGCAGCCAAGAGAGACTAGGAGATGAGCAGTTCTTC.

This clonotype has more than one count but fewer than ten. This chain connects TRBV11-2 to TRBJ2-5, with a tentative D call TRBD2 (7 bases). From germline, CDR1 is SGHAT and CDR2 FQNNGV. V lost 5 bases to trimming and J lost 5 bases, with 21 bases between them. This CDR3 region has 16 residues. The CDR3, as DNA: TGTGCCAGCAGCGTTCTGATGGGGGGGCCGGGGGAGACCCAGTACTTC. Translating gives CASSVLMGGPGETQYF.

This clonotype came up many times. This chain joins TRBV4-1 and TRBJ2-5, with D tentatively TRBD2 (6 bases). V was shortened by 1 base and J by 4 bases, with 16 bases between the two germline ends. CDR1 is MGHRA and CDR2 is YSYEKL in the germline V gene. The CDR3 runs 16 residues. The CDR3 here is CASSQVAGRLGETQYF. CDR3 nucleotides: TGCGCCAGCAGCCAAGTTGCAGGGAGGCTGGGAGAGACCCAGTACTTC.